The 30 T cell receptor beta chains given below trace back to one sample, sequenced in a study of shared clonotypes between healthy human individuals. Profiled with immunoSEQ multiplex PCR; TCRdb holds only in-frame clones, not every one. The sample shows under 2.5 million clones, 92% of them seen only once. Sequencing input: naive CD4+ T cells from PBMCs. The subset: CD45RA+ positively selected. The origin of the receptors is a man aged 18-30 years in good health. Some clones in this sample may be carry-over from other donors' samples.

This chain joins TRBV11-2 and TRBJ1-3; a possible D gene is TRBD1 (5 bases). This CDR3 is 16 amino acids long. V shed 0 bases and J shed 3 bases, with 12 bases lying between them. Germline assignment: CDR1 SGHAT and CDR2 FQNNGV. CDR3: CASSLERGAVGNTIYF. The CDR3 coding sequence is TGTGCCAGCAGCTTAGAAAGGGGCGCAGTTGGAAACACCATATATTTT.

The rearrangement uses TRBV2 and TRBJ2-2; 8 nucleotides agree with TRBD2. The CDR3 covers 19 residues. Germline CDR1 is SNHLY and CDR2 is FYNNEI. Trimming cost V 4 bases and J 5 bases; bases outside gene matches: 18. The CDR3 sequence: CASSVARQLADYSTGELFF. DNA for the CDR3: TGTGCCAGCAGTGTTGCCAGACAACTAGCGGACTATAGTACCGGGGAGCTGTTTTTT. Full variable domain (rest looked up from reference TRBV2 and TRBJ2-2): EPEVTQTPSHQVTQMGQEVILRCVPISNHLYFYWYRQILGQKVEFLVSFYNNEISEKSEIFDDQFSVERPDGSNFTLKIRSTKLEDSAMYFCASSVARQLADYSTGELFFGEGSRLTVL.

The V and J genes are TRBV28 and TRBJ1-2; possible D gene TRBD1, 5 bases. The ends were cut back, 3 bases at V and 4 bases at J, with 9 bases in the middle. Germline lookup yields CDR1 MDHEN and CDR2 SYDVKM. This CDR3 is built from 13 residues. CDR3 sequence reads: CASSFRGVYGYTF. The CDR3 DNA is TGTGCCAGCAGTTTCCGAGGGGTCTATGGCTACACCTTC.

The chain links TRBV6-6 to TRBJ2-7; 8 bases map to TRBD1. V lost 8 bases to trimming and J lost 5 bases; unmatched junction nucleotides: 5. The CDR3 runs to 12 residues. Germline V gene sequence: CDR1 MNHNY, CDR2 SVGAGI (reference sequence). CDR3 amino acids: CASRQGLDEQYF. CDR3 bases: TGTGCCAGCCGACAGGGGCTGGACGAGCAGTACTTC.

This chain joins TRBV7-3 and TRBJ2-1, with 9 positions matching TRBD2. Germline V gene data show CDR1 as SGHTA and CDR2 as FQGTGA. The CDR3 contains 14 residues. With 4 bases clipped from V and 6 bases from J, the junction kept 4 bases outside the gene matches. The CDR3 reads CASSSGLAPNEQFF. Written as DNA, the CDR3 is TGTGCCAGCAGCTCGGGACTAGCTCCCAATGAGCAGTTCTTC.

J is TRBJ1-3 and V is TRBV5-4; D unresolved. This CDR3 contains 14 residues. The V end was cut by 0 bases, the J end by 0 bases, with 4 bases between. Germline values: CDR1 SGHNT, CDR2 YYREEE (reference sequence). In DNA form, the CDR3 reads TGTGCCAGCAGCTTGGCTTTCTCTGGAAACACCATATATTTT. It is translated as CASSLAFSGNTIYF.

Here the CDR3 reads CASSLLYNQNYGYTF. For the CDR3, the DNA is TGTGCCAGCAGTCTTTTATATAATCAGAACTATGGCTACACCTTC. The chain combines TRBV28 with TRBJ1-2; D remains ambiguous. This CDR3 has 15 amino acids. The V end was cut by 5 bases, the J end by 2 bases, with 15 bases between. Looked up from germline, CDR1 is MDHEN and CDR2 is SYDVKM.

This clone was seen only once. The chain has TRBV29-1 and TRBJ2-3, with 9 positions matching TRBD1. The V segment lost 6 bases and the J segment 4 bases; nucleotides outside the gene matches: 11. This CDR3 comprises 15 residues. CDR1 and CDR2 (germline): SQVTM, ANQGSEA. The CDR3 DNA is TGCAGCGTGACCCGGACAGGGGTAATAGCAGATACGCAGTATTTT. This translates into CSVTRTGVIADTQYF.

Concerning this clone: A read error may account for a junction end that differs from germline. The chain carries TRBV4-1 and TRBJ2-7, with D perhaps TRBD1 or TRBD2 (5 bases each). This CDR3 is 11 amino acids long. Germline lookup yields CDR1 MGHRA and CDR2 YSYEKL. The chain's CDR3 is CASSLGTDLSF. The CDR3 DNA reads TGCGCCAGCAGCTTGGGGACGGACCTGAGCTTC.

Regarding this clone: This CDR3 is also generated by other DNA sequences in the sample. The rearrangement links TRBV2 to TRBJ2-1; possible D gene TRBD1, 7 bases. The CDR3 consists of 15 residues. The germline CDR1 and CDR2 sequences are SNHLY and FYNNEI. Trimming cost V 1 base and J 4 bases, with 11 bases left between them. The CDR3 loop reads CASSEEAGGYNEQFF. The DNA for the CDR3 is TGTGCCAGCAGTGAAGAGGCAGGGGGGTACAATGAGCAGTTCTTC.

The CDR3 sequence is CASSLGLAGANGDTQYF. CDR3 DNA sequence: TGTGCCAGCAGCTTAGGGTTAGCGGGCGCCAACGGGGATACGCAGTATTTT. The rearrangement uses TRBV7-3 and TRBJ2-3, with TRBD2 matching 7 bases. With 2 bases clipped from V and 6 bases from J, the junction kept 14 bases outside the gene matches. CDR1 and CDR2 (germline): SGHTA, FQGTGA. This CDR3 is 17 amino acids long.

The table lists this clone with a count of one. J is TRBJ2-3 and V is TRBV4-3, with 14 bases identical to TRBD2. Per germline, CDR1 LGHNA and CDR2 YSLEER. V lost 1 base and J lost 7; bases outside the gene matches: 4. The CDR3 length is 16 residues. The CDR3 protein is CASSQGLAGGRYTQYF. The CDR3 nucleotides are TGCGCCAGCAGCCAAGGACTAGCGGGAGGGCGATATACGCAGTATTTT.

The chain uses TRBV28 and TRBJ1-1; D remains ambiguous. The CDR3 spans 12 residues. The V and J ends lost 7 bases and 0 bases respectively, with 6 bases between them. CDR1 is MDHEN and CDR2 is SYDVKM in the germline V gene. This chain's CDR3 is CASTEMNTEAFF. In DNA form, the CDR3 reads TGTGCCAGCACGGAAATGAACACTGAAGCTTTCTTT.

The chain carries TRBV2 and TRBJ2-2; 12 nucleotides align to TRBD2. V gave up 3 bases and J gave up 5 bases; unmatched junction bases: 7. CDR3 size: 17 residues. Germline CDR1 reads SNHLY; CDR2 reads FYNNEI. This chain's CDR3 is CASSDLGLAGGTGELFF. CDR3 DNA: TGTGCCAGCAGTGACCTGGGACTAGCGGGTGGGACCGGGGAGCTGTTTTTT.

The chain employs TRBV7-6 and TRBJ2-5; 8 bases are shared with TRBD2. Losses at the gene ends were 5 bases for V and 6 bases for J; bases not matched to a gene: 14. The length of the CDR3 is 16 residues. The germline V gene encodes CDR1 SGHVS and CDR2 FNYEAQ. CDR3: CASSQATGGPSKTQYF. In DNA form, the CDR3 reads TGTGCCAGCAGCCAGGCGACGGGAGGGCCCTCGAAGACCCAGTACTTC.

V is TRBV19 and J is TRBJ2-3; a possible D gene is TRBD2 (5 bases). The CDR3 spans 14 residues. V was cut by 3 bases and J by 7 bases, with 14 bases left in between. Germline loops: CDR1 LNHDA, CDR2 SQIVND (reference sequence). DNA of the CDR3: TGTGCCAGTAGTATTGCCGCCCGAGGGAATACGCAGTATTTT. It specifies CASSIAARGNTQYF.

The chain recombines TRBV7-2 with TRBJ2-1; D is undetermined. The V end lost 7 bases, the J end lost 4 bases, and 17 bases lay between the germline ends. CDR3 length: 15 residues. Per the germline V gene, CDR1 is SGHTA and CDR2 is FQGNSA. CDR3 coding DNA: TGTGCCAGCACCCCTCGGTTTATTGTGTACAATGAGCAGTTCTTC. Translating it yields CASTPRFIVYNEQFF. Full variable domain (outside the CDR3, taken from reference TRBV7-2 and TRBJ2-1): GAGVSQSPSNKVTEKGKDVELRCDPISGHTALYWYRQSLGQGLEFLIYFQGNSAPDKSGLPSDRFSAERTGGSVSTLTIQRTQQEDSAVYLCASTPRFIVYNEQFFGPGTRLTVL.

This clone was recorded once. The chain joins TRBV7-8 to TRBJ2-7; D could derive from TRBD1 or TRBD2 (5 bases each). V lost 1 base and J lost 5, with 12 bases in between. Germline CDR1 reads SGHVS; CDR2 reads FQNEAQ. CDR3 length: 14 residues. For the CDR3, the DNA is TGTGCCAGCAGCTTAGACGAGGGGCTCAACGAGCAGTACTTC. It codes for CASSLDEGLNEQYF.

Comments on this clone: This CDR3 is also generated by other DNA sequences in the sample. The chain uses TRBV5-1 and TRBJ2-5, with D perhaps matching TRBD1 (6 bases). The germline V and J ends were trimmed by 0 bases and 5 bases, with 11 bases remaining between them. This CDR3 is built from 14 residues. Germline CDR1 and CDR2: SGHRS and YFSETQ. The CDR3: CASSLEGQGETQYF. The CDR3 region has the DNA TGCGCCAGCAGCTTGGAGGGTCAGGGGGAGACCCAGTACTTC.

This chain links TRBV5-1 with TRBJ2-3, with D maybe TRBD2 (6 bases). V dropped 6 bases and J dropped 4 bases, with 15 bases sitting between them. The CDR3 sequence is 14 residues long. Germline lookup yields CDR1 SGHRS and CDR2 YFSETQ. The CDR3 sequence: CASTVAAGPDTQYF. The CDR3 DNA sequence: TGCGCCAGCACCGTCGCTGCGGGACCAGATACGCAGTATTTT.

V usage is TRBV6-5 and J usage is TRBJ2-7; a weak D match, TRBD2 (5 bases). The germline V and J ends were trimmed by 5 bases and 10 bases, with 21 bases remaining between them. The CDR3 is 14 residues long. The germline V gene encodes CDR1 MNHEY and CDR2 SVGAGI. The CDR3 DNA sequence: TGTGCCAGCAGTCTGGCGGGTAGAAGTAGTGTTCAGTACTTC. Its protein product is CASSLAGRSSVQYF.

The chain is built from TRBV29-1 and TRBJ2-1; D is unclear. Germline V gives CDR1 SQVTM, CDR2 ANQGSEA. The germline V and J ends were trimmed by 5 bases and 3 bases, with 17 bases remaining between them. There are 15 residues in the CDR3. The CDR3, as DNA: TGCAGCGTTCTGTTTGCGGATGGATTCTACAATGAGCAGTTCTTC. Residues: CSVLFADGFYNEQFF.

The rearrangement joins TRBV4-2 to TRBJ2-1; 7 bases align to TRBD2. Germline CDR1 LGHNA, CDR2 YNFKEQ. The CDR3 is made up of 15 amino acids. V lost 1 base and J lost 4; bases outside the gene matches: 4. This CDR3 is CASSQGDYRYNEQFF. The CDR3 nucleotides read TGTGCCAGCAGCCAAGGGGACTACCGGTACAATGAGCAGTTCTTC.

In nucleotides, the CDR3 is TGTGCCAGCTCACCACCGATCCAAGAGACCCAGTACTTC. Protein: CASSPPIQETQYF. This chain links TRBV18 with TRBJ2-5; no clear D. The germline V gene encodes CDR1 KGHSH and CDR2 LQKENI. V lost 0 bases and J lost 1, with 3 bases in between. The CDR3 has 13 residues.

This chain uses TRBV28 with TRBJ2-7; unclear D gene. CDR1 MDHEN and CDR2 SYDVKM come from the germline V gene. The length of the CDR3 is 13 residues. V lost 6 bases to trimming and J lost 4 bases, with 13 bases between them. The CDR3 loop is CASSPFSRYEQYF. CDR3 coding DNA: TGTGCCAGCAGCCCCTTTTCGCGGTACGAGCAGTACTTC. Full variable domain (outside the CDR3, taken from reference TRBV28 and TRBJ2-7): DVKVTQSSRYLVKRTGEKVFLECVQDMDHENMFWYRQDPGLGLRLIYFSYDVKMKEKGDIPEGYSVSREKKERFSLILESASTNQTSMYLCASSPFSRYEQYFGPGTRLTVT.

The chain links TRBV7-4 to TRBJ2-2; D possibly corresponds to TRBD1 (6 bases). The CDR3 has 20 amino acids. Per the germline V gene, CDR1 is SGHVT and CDR2 is SQSDAQ. The V gene lost 5 bases and the J gene lost 8 bases, with 33 bases spanning the gap. DNA of the CDR3: TGTGCCAGCAGCCCCCGCCCCTTGCATAGACAGGACAAACAGTGGGGGGAGCTGTTTTTT. Encoded protein: CASSPRPLHRQDKQWGELFF.

This clone occurred once. This chain joins TRBV7-2 and TRBJ2-7; D call uncertain. V was trimmed by 3 bases and J by 3 bases, leaving 6 bases between them. The CDR3 extends over 12 amino acids. CDR1 SGHTA and CDR2 FQGNSA come from the germline V gene. CDR3 DNA sequence: TGTGCCAGCAGCTTGTCGGTCTACGAGCAGTACTTC. Translated, it gives CASSLSVYEQYF.

Only one count was recorded for this clone. One end of the junction varies from germline; a read error may be responsible. The chain uses TRBV19 and TRBJ1-1, with D tentatively TRBD1 (6 bases). The CDR3 sequence is 11 residues long. The V gene's germline CDR1 is LNHDA and CDR2 SQIVND (reference sequence). This CDR3 is CASSLGDILIF. DNA for the CDR3: TGTGCCAGTAGCCTAGGGGACATTCTTATCTTT.

J is TRBJ1-2 and V is TRBV5-5; D possibly corresponds to TRBD1 (6 bases). Trimming pared 3 bases from V and 4 bases from J, leaving 16 bases between. CDR3 length: 15 amino acids. The germline V gene encodes CDR1 SGHKS and CDR2 YYEKEE (reference sequence). CDR3 in DNA: TGTGCCAGCAGCTCACCGGAGACAGGTCGCTATGGCTACACCTTC. As protein: CASSSPETGRYGYTF.

CDR3: CSVALAAYEQYF. CDR3 bases: TGCAGCGTTGCGTTGGCCGCCTACGAGCAGTACTTC. The chain recombines TRBV29-1 with TRBJ2-7; D not certain. The germline gives CDR1 SQVTM, CDR2 ANQGSEA. V was shortened by 4 bases and J by 2 bases, with 9 bases between the two germline ends. This CDR3 region has 12 residues.